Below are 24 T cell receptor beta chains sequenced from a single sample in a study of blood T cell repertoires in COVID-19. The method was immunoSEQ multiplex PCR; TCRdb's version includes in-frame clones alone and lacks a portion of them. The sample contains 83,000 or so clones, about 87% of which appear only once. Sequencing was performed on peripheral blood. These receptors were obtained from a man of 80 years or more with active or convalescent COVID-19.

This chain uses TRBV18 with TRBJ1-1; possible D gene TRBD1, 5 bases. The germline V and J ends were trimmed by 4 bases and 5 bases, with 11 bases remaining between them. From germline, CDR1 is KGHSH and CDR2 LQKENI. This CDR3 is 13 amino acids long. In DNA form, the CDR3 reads TGTGCCAGCTCACGGGGCGTCGGGACTGAAGCTTTCTTT. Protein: CASSRGVGTEAFF.

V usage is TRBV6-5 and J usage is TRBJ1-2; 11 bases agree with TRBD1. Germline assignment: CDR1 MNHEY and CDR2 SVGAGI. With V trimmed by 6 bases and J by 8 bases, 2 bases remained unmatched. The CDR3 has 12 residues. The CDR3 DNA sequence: TGTGCCAGCAGGGACAGGGGGCTCGGCTACACCTTC. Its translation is CASRDRGLGYTF.

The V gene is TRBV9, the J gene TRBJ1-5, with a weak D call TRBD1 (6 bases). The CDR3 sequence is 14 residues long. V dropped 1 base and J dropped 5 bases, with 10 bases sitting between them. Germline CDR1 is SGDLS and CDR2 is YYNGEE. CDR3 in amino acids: CASSVTGSYQPQHF. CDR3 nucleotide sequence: TGTGCCAGCAGCGTAACAGGGAGTTATCAGCCCCAGCATTTT.

CDR3 amino acids: CASSPLSGRAKNIQYF. DNA for the CDR3: TGTGCCAGCAGTCCACTTAGCGGGAGGGCCAAAAACATTCAGTACTTC. The rearrangement uses TRBV2 and TRBJ2-4; 10 bases line up with TRBD2. Germline CDR1 SNHLY, CDR2 FYNNEI. This CDR3 region has 16 residues. The V and J ends lost 5 bases and 1 base, in that order; junction bases with no gene match: 5.

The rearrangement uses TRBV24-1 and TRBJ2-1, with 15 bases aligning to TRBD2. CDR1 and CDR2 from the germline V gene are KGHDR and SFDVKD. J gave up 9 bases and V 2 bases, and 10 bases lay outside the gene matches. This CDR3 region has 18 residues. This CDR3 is CATSDSLGTSGRFIEQFF. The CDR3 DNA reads TGTGCCACCAGTGATTCCCTGGGGACTAGCGGGAGGTTCATTGAGCAGTTCTTC.

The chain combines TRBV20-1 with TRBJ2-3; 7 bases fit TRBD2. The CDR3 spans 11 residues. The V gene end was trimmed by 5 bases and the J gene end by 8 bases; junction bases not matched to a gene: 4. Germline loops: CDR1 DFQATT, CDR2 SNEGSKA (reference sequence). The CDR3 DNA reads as TGCAGTGCTTGGACTAGAAGTACGCAGTATTTT. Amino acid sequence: CSAWTRSTQYF.

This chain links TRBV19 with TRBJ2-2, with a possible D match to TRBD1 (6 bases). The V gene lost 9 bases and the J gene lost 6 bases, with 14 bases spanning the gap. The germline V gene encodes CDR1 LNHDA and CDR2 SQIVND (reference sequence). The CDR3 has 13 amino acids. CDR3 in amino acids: CASRNKGAGELFF. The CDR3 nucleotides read TGTGCCAGCCGGAATAAGGGGGCCGGGGAGCTGTTTTTT.

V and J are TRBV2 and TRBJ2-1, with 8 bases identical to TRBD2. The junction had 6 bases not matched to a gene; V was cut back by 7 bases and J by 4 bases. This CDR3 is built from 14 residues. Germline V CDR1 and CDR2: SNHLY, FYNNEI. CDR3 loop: CASITSGVYNEQFF. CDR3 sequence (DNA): TGTGCCAGCATTACTAGCGGAGTTTACAATGAGCAGTTCTTC.

Here the CDR3 reads CSVDRGNGYTF. CDR3 nucleotide sequence: TGCAGCGTTGACCGGGGTAATGGCTACACCTTC. The gene calls are TRBV29-1 and TRBJ1-2; unclear D gene. This CDR3 has 11 amino acids. Trimming took off 3 bases at V and 6 bases at J, with 8 bases between the two ends. Germline-derived CDR1 and CDR2 are SQVTM and ANQGSEA.

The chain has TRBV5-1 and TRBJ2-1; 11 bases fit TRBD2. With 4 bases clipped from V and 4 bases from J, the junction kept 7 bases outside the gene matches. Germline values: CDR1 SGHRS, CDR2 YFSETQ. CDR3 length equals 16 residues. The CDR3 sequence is CASSPLTSGSYNEQFF. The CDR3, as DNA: TGCGCCAGCAGCCCGCTAACTAGCGGGAGTTACAATGAGCAGTTCTTC.

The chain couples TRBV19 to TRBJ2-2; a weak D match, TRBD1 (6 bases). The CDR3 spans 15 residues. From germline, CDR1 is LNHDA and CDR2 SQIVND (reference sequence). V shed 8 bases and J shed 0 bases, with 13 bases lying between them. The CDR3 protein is CASQRTVANTGELFF. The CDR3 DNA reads TGTGCCAGTCAAAGGACAGTCGCGAACACCGGGGAGCTGTTTTTT.

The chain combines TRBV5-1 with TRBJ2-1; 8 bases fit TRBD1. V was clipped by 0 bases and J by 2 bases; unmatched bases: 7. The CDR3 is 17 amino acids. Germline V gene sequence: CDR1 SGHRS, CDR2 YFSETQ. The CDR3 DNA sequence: TGCGCCAGCAGCTTGGCCGAAAGGACAGGGCCCTACAATGAGCAGTTCTTC. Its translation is CASSLAERTGPYNEQFF.

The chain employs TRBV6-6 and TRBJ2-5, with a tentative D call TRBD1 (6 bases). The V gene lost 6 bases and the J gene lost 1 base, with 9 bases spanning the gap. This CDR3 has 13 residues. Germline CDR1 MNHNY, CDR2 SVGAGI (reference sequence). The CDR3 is CASRRDTQETQYF. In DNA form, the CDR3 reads TGTGCCAGCAGACGGGACACCCAAGAGACCCAGTACTTC.

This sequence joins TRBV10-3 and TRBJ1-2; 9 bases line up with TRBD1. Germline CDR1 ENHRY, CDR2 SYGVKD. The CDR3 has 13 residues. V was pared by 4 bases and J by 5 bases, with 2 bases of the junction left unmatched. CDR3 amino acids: CAISAGTGYGYTF. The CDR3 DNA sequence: TGTGCCATCAGTGCCGGGACAGGGTATGGCTACACCTTC.

The CDR3 region has the DNA TGTGCCAGCAGCCCCCGGACAGGGGTGTTTGAAAAACTGTTTTTT. Residues: CASSPRTGVFEKLFF. This chain joins TRBV9 and TRBJ1-4; TRBD1 agrees at 9 bases. The CDR3 has 15 amino acids. V shed 4 bases, J shed 7 bases, and the junction held 8 bases outside the gene matches. Germline V gene sequence: CDR1 SGDLS, CDR2 YYNGEE.

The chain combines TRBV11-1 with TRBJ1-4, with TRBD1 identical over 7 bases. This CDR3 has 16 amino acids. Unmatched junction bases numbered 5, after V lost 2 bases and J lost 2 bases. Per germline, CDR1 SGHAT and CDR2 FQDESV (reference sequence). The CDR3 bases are TGTGCCAGCAGCTTAAAAACAGGGGCGACTAATGAAAAACTGTTTTTT. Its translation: CASSLKTGATNEKLFF.

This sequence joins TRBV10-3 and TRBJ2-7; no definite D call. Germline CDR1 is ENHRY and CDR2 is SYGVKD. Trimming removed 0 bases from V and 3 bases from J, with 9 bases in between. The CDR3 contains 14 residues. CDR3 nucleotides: TGTGCCATCAGTGAGTCTAGAGCTAACTACGAGCAGTACGTC. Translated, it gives CAISESRANYEQYV.

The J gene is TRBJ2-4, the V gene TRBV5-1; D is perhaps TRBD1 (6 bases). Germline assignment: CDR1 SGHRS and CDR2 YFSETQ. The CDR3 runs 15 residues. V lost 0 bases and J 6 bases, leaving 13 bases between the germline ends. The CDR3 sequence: CASSLEGQGRNIQYF. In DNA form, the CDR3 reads TGCGCCAGCAGCTTGGAGGGGCAGGGGAGAAACATTCAGTACTTC. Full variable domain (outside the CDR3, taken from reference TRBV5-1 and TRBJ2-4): KAGVTQTPRYLIKTRGQQVTLSCSPISGHRSVSWYQQTPGQGLQFLFEYFSETQRNKGNFPGRFSGRQFSNSRSEMNVSTLELGDSALYLCASSLEGQGRNIQYFGAGTRLSVL.

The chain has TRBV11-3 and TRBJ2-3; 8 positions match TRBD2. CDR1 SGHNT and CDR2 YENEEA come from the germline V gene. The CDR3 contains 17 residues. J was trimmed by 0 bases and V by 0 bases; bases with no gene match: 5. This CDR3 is CASSLETTSGSTDTQYF. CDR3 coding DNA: TGTGCCAGCAGCTTAGAAACCACTAGCGGAAGCACAGATACGCAGTATTTT.

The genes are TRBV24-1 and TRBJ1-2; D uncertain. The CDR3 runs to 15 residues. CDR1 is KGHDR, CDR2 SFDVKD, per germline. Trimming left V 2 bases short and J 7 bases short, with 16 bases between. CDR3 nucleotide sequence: TGTGCCACCAGTGATTCGGGGAGTGCAGTCTCTGGCTACACCTTC. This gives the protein CATSDSGSAVSGYTF.

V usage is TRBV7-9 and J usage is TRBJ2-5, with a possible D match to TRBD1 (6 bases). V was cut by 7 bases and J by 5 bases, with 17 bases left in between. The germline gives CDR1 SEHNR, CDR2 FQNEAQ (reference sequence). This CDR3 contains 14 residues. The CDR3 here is CASTKTNRAETQYF. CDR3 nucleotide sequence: TGTGCCAGCACCAAAACCAACAGGGCCGAGACCCAGTACTTC.

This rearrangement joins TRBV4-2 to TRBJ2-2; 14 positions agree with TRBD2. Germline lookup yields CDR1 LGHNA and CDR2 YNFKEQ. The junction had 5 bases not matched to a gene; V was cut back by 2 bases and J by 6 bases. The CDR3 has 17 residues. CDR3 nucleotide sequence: TGTGCCAGCAGCCAACCCGGACTAGCGGGAGGCCCCGGGGAGCTGTTTTTT. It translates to CASSQPGLAGGPGELFF.

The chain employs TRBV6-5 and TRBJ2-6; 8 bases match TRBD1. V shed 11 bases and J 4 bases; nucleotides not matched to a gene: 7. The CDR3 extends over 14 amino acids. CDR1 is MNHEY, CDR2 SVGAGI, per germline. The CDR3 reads CAANRGVGANVLTF. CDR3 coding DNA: TGTGCCGCTAACAGGGGGGTCGGGGCCAACGTCCTGACTTTC.

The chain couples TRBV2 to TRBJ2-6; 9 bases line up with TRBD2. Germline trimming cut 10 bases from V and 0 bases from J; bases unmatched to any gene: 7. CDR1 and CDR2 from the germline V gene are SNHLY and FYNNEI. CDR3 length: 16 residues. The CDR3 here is CAIGAGGLSGANVLTF. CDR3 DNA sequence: TGTGCCATCGGAGCGGGGGGCCTCTCTGGGGCCAACGTCCTGACTTTC.